These T cell receptor beta chains were read from a single sample in a study of cytotoxic CD8 clonotypes in ibrutinib-treated CLL. Measured with immunoSEQ multiplex PCR; TCRdb has only the in-frame clones, and not every one. The profile shows tens of thousands of clones, 69% of them singletons. The sample consisted of PBMCs, taken after 12 months of ibrutinib treatment. These receptors were obtained from a human donor with chronic lymphocytic leukemia. The CDR3 runs from the conserved cysteine through the conserved F or W. A D gene is named only where the DNA matches it firmly. Size tells how often a clone was seen (once, few, many) or the class of an expanded clone, and some rows leave it out.

>TRBV15|-|TRBJ1-2|-
TGTGCCACCAGCAGACAGGGGCTCGGCTATGGCTACACCTTC
CATSRQGLGYGYTF
>TRBV7-7|-|TRBJ1-2|-
TGTGCTAGCAGCCTACTAGCTGAAGAAGATGGCTACACCTTC
CASSLLAEEDGYTF
>TRBV11-3|-|TRBJ2-3|TRBD2
TGTGCCAGCAGCCGGGAGGAGGCAGATACGCAGTATTTT
CASSREEADTQYF
>TRBV28|-|TRBJ2-4|-
TGTGCCAGCGAGGGGGTGGACAGCTTCAAAAACATTCAGTACTTC
CASEGVDSFKNIQYF
>TRBV5-4|-|TRBJ2-2|-
TGTGCCAGCAGCCGAGGGCCCTTGGCGGGGACCGGGGAGCTGTTTTTT
CASSRGPLAGTGELFF
>TRBV7-8|-|TRBJ1-1|-
TGTGCCAGCAGCCCGTCGACACGAACTCTCTCCTCTGAAGCTTTCTTT
CASSPSTRTLSSEAFF
>TRBV9|-|TRBJ1-2|-
TGTGCCAGCAGCGTAGACGGGGACCTGAACTATGGCTACACCTTC
CASSVDGDLNYGYTF
>TRBV20-1|-|TRBJ1-1|-
TGCAGTGCTACCGAGTCCACTGAAGCTTTCTTT
CSATESTEAFF
>TRBV5-1|-|TRBJ2-5|TRBD1
TGCGCCAGCAGCTCTACAACTGACAGGGGAGTAGAGACCCAGTACTTC
CASSSTTDRGVETQYF
>TRBV28|-|TRBJ2-5|TRBD1
TGTGCCAGTATGGATCCGGGACAGAAACCCACCCAGTACTTC
CASMDPGQKPTQYF
>TRBV9|once|TRBJ1-2|-
TGTGCCAGCAGCGTTGATGGGGTCGGCTATGGCTACACCTTC
CASSVDGVGYGYTF
>TRBV5-1|-|TRBJ1-5|-
TGCGCCAGCAGCCCAGGGGCTAGTCAGCCCCAGCATTTT
CASSPGASQPQHF
>TRBV5-6|-|TRBJ1-6|-
TGTGCCAGCAGCTTACTGGCAGGTGACAATTCACCCCTCCACTTT
CASSLLAGDNSPLHF
>TRBV27|-|TRBJ2-7|-
TGTGCCAGCAGTTTGATTTATCCGGGAACCACCTACGAGCAGTACTTC
CASSLIYPGTTYEQYF
>TRBV6-5|-|TRBJ2-2|TRBD2
TGTGCCAGCAGCAGGGAGGGAGGGACGACCGGGGAGCTGTTTTTT
CASSREGGTTGELFF
>TRBV6-5|-|TRBJ2-6|-
TGTGCCAGCAGTGACTCGGACGGGGCCAACGTCCTGACTTTC
CASSDSDGANVLTF
>TRBV6-6|-|TRBJ2-7|-
TGTGCCAGCAGTTCACCCTACGAGCAGTACTTC
CASSSPYEQYF
>TRBV18|-|TRBJ1-5|TRBD1
TGTGCCAGCTCACCGGGGACAGGGGATTTATCGTACAATCAGCCCCAGCATTTT
CASSPGTGDLSYNQPQHF
>TRBV4-1|-|TRBJ1-4|-
TGCGCCAGCAGCCAGCTTGCGTACCCTGCAACTAATGAAAAACTGTTTTTT
CASSQLAYPATNEKLFF
>TRBV29-1|few|TRBJ2-3|-
TGCAGCGTTGAAGGGGGTCCTAGCACAGATACGCAGTATTTT
CSVEGGPSTDTQYF
>TRBV7-2|few|TRBJ2-3|-
TGTGCCAGCAGCCCGGTTGGTACGCAGTATTTT
CASSPVGTQYF
>TRBV7-8|-|TRBJ2-6|TRBD2
TGTGCCAGCAGCCCCCAGCGGGGGGGCTCTGGGGCCAACGTCCTGACTTTC
CASSPQRGGSGANVLTF
>TRBV15|-|TRBJ1-5|-
TGTGCCACCAGCAGAGATGATGGGACGCGGACCAATCAGCCCCAGCATTTT
CATSRDDGTRTNQPQHF
>TRBV7-8|-|TRBJ1-6|-
TGTGCCAGCAGTCAGGGAACCAATTCACCCCTCCACTTT
CASSQGTNSPLHF
>TRBV7-2|-|TRBJ2-7|-
TGTGCCAGCAGCTTGATAGGGGGTGCTAACTCCTACGAGCAGTACTTC
CASSLIGGANSYEQYF
>TRBV7-9|-|TRBJ2-1|-
TGTGCCAGCAGCTTAAGCACAGCCAATGAGCAGTTCTTC
CASSLSTANEQFF
>TRBV5-6|-|TRBJ1-2|-
TGTGCCAGCAGCCCTATTTTGCAGGAAGTGTTATATGGCTACACCTTC
CASSPILQEVLYGYTF
>TRBV28|-|TRBJ1-5|-
TGTGCCAGCAACTCCCCGACAGTTAGCAATCAGCCCCAGCATTTT
CASNSPTVSNQPQHF
>TRBV10-2|once|TRBJ1-2|-
TGCGCCAGCAGTGGGAGTGGGCAGGGCGGCGAGATCAACTATGGCTACACCTTC
CASSGSGQGGEINYGYTF
>TRBV5-1|-|TRBJ1-2|-
TGCGCCAGCAGCTTGGGGGGCGGCCGCCCGTATGGCTACACCTTC
CASSLGGGRPYGYTF
>TRBV5-1|-|TRBJ1-5|-
TGCGCCAGCAGCTTGGGTGTAATCGGAGGGCCCCAGCATTTT
CASSLGVIGGPQHF
>TRBV28|-|TRBJ2-3|-
TGTGCCAGCAGTTTTGCAGGGGCAGATGGTACGCAGTATTTT
CASSFAGADGTQYF
>TRBV19|-|TRBJ1-5|TRBD1
TGTGCCAGTTCAGACAGGGGGAATCAGCCCCAGCATTTT
CASSDRGNQPQHF
>TRBV9|-|TRBJ1-1|-
TGTGCCAGCAGCGTAGTTGGTTCAGGTCTCACTGAAGCTTTCTTT
CASSVVGSGLTEAFF
>TRBV15|-|TRBJ2-3|-
TGTGCCACCAGCAGAGGCAGGGGCTCTACCACAGATACGCAGTATTTT
CATSRGRGSTTDTQYF
>TRBV9|-|TRBJ2-7|TRBD2
TGTGCCAGCAGCCCGGGAGGGACTAGCGGACTCCGGGGGGAGCAGTACTTC
CASSPGGTSGLRGEQYF
>TRBV30|once|TRBJ1-5|-
TGTGCCTGGAGCCGACAGGGCAATCAGCCCCAGCATTTT
CAWSRQGNQPQHF
>TRBV6-5|once|TRBJ2-7|TRBD2
TGTGCCAGCACGGGGGGTCCCTACGAGCAGTACTTC
CASTGGPYEQYF
>TRBV9|-|TRBJ2-5|TRBD2
TGTGCCAGCAGCGTCAGCGGGGGGGGAAGAGAGACCCAGTACTTC
CASSVSGGGRETQYF
>TRBV29-1|-|TRBJ1-2|-
TGCAGTGTCTATTCCAGAAACTATGGCTACACCTTC
CSVYSRNYGYTF
>TRBV28|few|TRBJ1-6|-
TGTGCCAGCAGGAAGAGGGGGGTGACCTATAATTCACCCCTCCACTTT
CASRKRGVTYNSPLHF
>TRBV4-1|-|TRBJ1-4|-
TGCGCCAGCAGCCAAGTATGGAAACCCGGACAAGCGAATGAAAAACTGTTTTTT
CASSQVWKPGQANEKLFF
>TRBV7-3|-|TRBJ2-3|-
TGTGCCAGCAGCTTATTGGGGGCTGCAGATACGCAGTATTTT
CASSLLGAADTQYF
>TRBV2|once|TRBJ2-7|TRBD1
TGTGCCAGCAAGGGGACAGGGGGCGCCTACGAGCAGTACTTC
CASKGTGGAYEQYF
>TRBV6-5|-|TRBJ2-5|TRBD2
TGTGCCAGCAGTTACCCGGGACTAGAGGAGACCCAGTACTTC
CASSYPGLEETQYF
>TRBV4-1|few|TRBJ2-7|-
TGCGCCAGCAAGCCAACCGGGGGGCTCTCCTACGAGCAGTACTTC
CASKPTGGLSYEQYF
>TRBV7-9|-|TRBJ2-5|-
TGTGCCAGCAGCTTGTTCGGGGGCCAGCAAGAGACCCAGTACTTC
CASSLFGGQQETQYF
>TRBV4-1|-|TRBJ1-2|-
TGCGCCAGCAGCCAAGCCCGGGACCCATATGGCTACACCTTC
CASSQARDPYGYTF
>TRBV15|-|TRBJ1-5|-
TGTGCCACCAGCAGAGATCGGGGCTTGAATCAGCCCCAGCATTTT
CATSRDRGLNQPQHF
>TRBV10-3|-|TRBJ2-7|-
TGTGCCATCAGTGAGTCCGGGGTGGGCGGCTCCTACGAGCAGTACTTC
CAISESGVGGSYEQYF